Below are 18 T cell receptor beta chains sequenced from a single sample in a study of shared T cell receptors in the human thymus. Profiled with immunoSEQ multiplex PCR; TCRdb holds only in-frame clones, not every one. The sample has some 400,000 clones, roughly 94% seen once. Sequenced input: thymocytes. These receptors came from a human donor.

This chain links TRBV5-1 with TRBJ1-1, with a tentative D call TRBD1 (6 bases). V gave up 0 bases and J gave up 5 bases, with 11 bases separating them. The CDR3 is made up of 14 amino acids. CDR1 and CDR2 from the germline V gene are SGHRS and YFSETQ. CDR3 region: CASSLVGGPTEAFF. CDR3 bases: TGCGCCAGCAGCTTGGTTGGGGGGCCGACTGAAGCTTTCTTT.

This clone was observed a few times. The rearrangement links TRBV10-2 to TRBJ2-7; D might be TRBD1 (5 bases). CDR3 size: 13 residues. Germline CDR1 and CDR2: WSHSY and SAAADI. The V and J ends lost 8 bases and 2 bases respectively, with 13 bases between them. In DNA form, the CDR3 reads TGCGCCAGCCGGCGGCCAGGGACCTACGAGCAGTACTTC. Amino acid sequence: CASRRPGTYEQYF.

This clone showed up just once. The rearrangement uses TRBV5-4 and TRBJ2-1, with 7 bases identical to TRBD1. CDR3 length: 17 residues. V shed 2 bases and J 6 bases; nucleotides not matched to a gene: 14. Per the germline V gene, CDR1 is SGHNT and CDR2 is YYREEE (reference sequence). The CDR3 loop is CASSLGQFRAGGNEQFF. The CDR3, as DNA: TGTGCCAGCAGCTTAGGCCAATTTAGGGCAGGGGGCAATGAGCAGTTCTTC.

The chain combines TRBV11-1 with TRBJ2-1; D might be TRBD2 (5 bases). Between the trimmed V and J ends, which lost 2 bases and 2 bases, there was a span of 16 bases. CDR1 SGHAT and CDR2 FQDESV come from the germline V gene (reference sequence). The CDR3 extends over 17 amino acids. Written as DNA, the CDR3 is TGTGCCAGCAGCTTAAGACGTAACCTAGCCCCCTACAATGAGCAGTTCTTC. It is translated as CASSLRRNLAPYNEQFF.

The chain recombines TRBV5-1 with TRBJ2-7; TRBD2 aligns across 7 bases. Germline CDR1 reads SGHRS; CDR2 reads YFSETQ. This CDR3 spans 18 amino acids. V lost 0 bases to trimming and J lost 3 bases; unmatched junction nucleotides: 15. CDR3 loop: CASSLARREIHTNYEQYF. The CDR3 DNA is TGCGCCAGCAGCTTGGCCAGGCGGGAGATACACACTAACTACGAGCAGTACTTC.

The chain joins TRBV28 to TRBJ2-5; D possibly corresponds to TRBD1 (6 bases). CDR1 MDHEN and CDR2 SYDVKM come from the germline V gene. V was clipped by 6 bases and J by 1 base, with 21 bases between them. The CDR3 covers 17 residues. CDR3 coding DNA: TGTGCCAGCAGCGACTACCGGACAGAAACCTTCCAAGAGACCCAGTACTTC. It yields the protein CASSDYRTETFQETQYF.

The chain has TRBV4-3 and TRBJ2-3; 9 bases fit TRBD2. There are 18 residues in the CDR3. Germline loops: CDR1 LGHNA, CDR2 YSLEER. Trimming took 0 bases from V and 10 from J; bases not matched to a gene: 17. The CDR3 nucleotides read TGCGCCAGCAGCCAAGAGCCCCTAGCGGGACCAACCAGGGGGTCGCAGTATTTT. Protein: CASSQEPLAGPTRGSQYF.

The chain recombines TRBV7-9 with TRBJ1-2, with D perhaps matching TRBD1 (6 bases). The germline V and J ends were trimmed by 5 bases and 8 bases, with 21 bases remaining between them. In germline, CDR1 is SEHNR, CDR2 FQNEAQ (reference sequence). The CDR3 sequence is 15 residues long. The CDR3 DNA sequence: TGTGCCAGCAGCGCAGGGGCAAGCCCGAACTGGGGCTACACCTTC. It specifies CASSAGASPNWGYTF.

The chain carries TRBV27 and TRBJ2-7; a possible D gene is TRBD2 (6 bases). The CDR3 has 14 residues. Germline V gives CDR1 MNHEY, CDR2 SMNVEV (reference sequence). V dropped 5 bases and J dropped 2 bases, with 13 bases sitting between them. The CDR3 reads CASSNGTDAYEQYF. CDR3 DNA sequence: TGTGCCAGCAGTAACGGGACTGACGCCTACGAGCAGTACTTC.

This chain connects TRBV28 to TRBJ2-3; 9 bases map to TRBD1. V lost 6 bases, J lost 5 bases, and 12 bases stayed unmatched. Germline V gives CDR1 MDHEN, CDR2 SYDVKM. This CDR3 is built from 16 residues. CDR3 region: CASSPLTGGVGDTQYF. DNA of the CDR3: TGTGCCAGCAGCCCACTCACAGGGGGCGTCGGAGATACGCAGTATTTT.

The CDR3 loop is CASSQVAARRRYGRGTGELFF. CDR3 nucleotide sequence: TGCGCCAGCAGCCAAGTTGCCGCCCGACGCCGTTACGGGAGGGGGACCGGGGAGCTGTTTTTT. The rearrangement joins TRBV4-3 to TRBJ2-2, with TRBD2 identical over 8 bases. Per germline, CDR1 LGHNA and CDR2 YSLEER. This CDR3 is built from 21 residues. J gave up 5 bases and V 1 base, and 21 bases lay outside the gene matches.

J is TRBJ2-5 and V is TRBV25-1, with D perhaps matching TRBD1 (6 bases). The CDR3 runs 17 residues. V was pared by 2 bases and J by 1 base, with 17 bases between. Germline lookup yields CDR1 MGHDK and CDR2 SYGVNS. For the CDR3, the DNA is TGTGCCAGCAGTGAAAATTTGTGGGACACGGTCCAAGAGACCCAGTACTTC. This encodes CASSENLWDTVQETQYF.

The chain joins TRBV7-6 to TRBJ2-3; D remains unclear. The V end lost 5 bases, the J end lost 4 bases, and 7 bases lay between the germline ends. Germline assignment: CDR1 SGHVS and CDR2 FNYEAQ. The CDR3 is made up of 12 amino acids. The CDR3: CASSTEADTQYF. In DNA form, the CDR3 reads TGTGCCAGCAGCACCGAGGCAGATACGCAGTATTTT.

The chain carries TRBV28 and TRBJ2-4; 8 bases match TRBD2. Germline CDR1 reads MDHEN; CDR2 reads SYDVKM. The CDR3 runs to 15 residues. The ends lost 6 bases at V and 0 bases at J; junction bases unmatched: 4. The CDR3 DNA reads TGTGCCAGCAGCGGGAGGGCCGTAGCCAAAAACATTCAGTACTTC. Its translation: CASSGRAVAKNIQYF.

The rearrangement joins TRBV4-2 to TRBJ2-3; TRBD2 is a possible D gene (5 bases). Germline assignment: CDR1 LGHNA and CDR2 YNFKEQ. Trimming removed 1 base from V and 0 bases from J, with 14 bases in between. CDR3 length equals 17 residues. CDR3 DNA sequence: TGTGCCAGCAGCCAAGTCCAGGACTTAACTAGCACAGATACGCAGTATTTT. It encodes CASSQVQDLTSTDTQYF.

This clone has a single count. The rearrangement uses TRBV2 and TRBJ1-6; TRBD1 might be the D (5 bases). The V end lost 3 bases, the J end lost 10 bases, and 16 bases lay between the germline ends. Germline values: CDR1 SNHLY, CDR2 FYNNEI. The CDR3 runs 15 residues. CDR3 nucleotide sequence: TGTGCCAGCAGTGAGAAGCGGCAGGGTACCTCACCCCTCCACTTT. Protein: CASSEKRQGTSPLHF.

The chain couples TRBV28 to TRBJ1-2; no clear D gene. The V gene's germline CDR1 is MDHEN and CDR2 SYDVKM. CDR3 size: 14 residues. Trimming took 2 bases from V and 1 from J, leaving 8 bases between them. The CDR3 DNA is TGTGCCAGCAGTTTAACCGGGATTAACTATGGCTACACCTTC. Its translation is CASSLTGINYGYTF.

The V and J genes are TRBV6-1 and TRBJ2-1; TRBD1 agrees at 10 bases. Looked up from germline, CDR1 is MNHNS and CDR2 is SASEGT. The CDR3 extends over 16 amino acids. Losses at the gene ends were 2 bases for V and 4 bases for J; bases not matched to a gene: 5. The CDR3, as DNA: TGTGCCAGCAGTGAATGGGGACAGGGGCTATACAATGAGCAGTTCTTC. Its protein product is CASSEWGQGLYNEQFF.